The subject of this entry is one T cell receptor (beta chain). Its matching antigen is unknown. The V segment lost 0 bases and the J segment 2 bases; nucleotides outside the gene matches: 2. The CDR3 consists of 15 residues. Germline lookup yields CDR1 SGDLS and CDR2 YYNGEE. Cells defined as naive were viable CD3+CD4+ or CD3+CD8+ and CCR7+CD45RA+CD45RO-CD95-CD27+CD28+. Peripheral blood was collected from the related graft donor on the marrow donation day. This specimen belongs to a study of T cells after posttransplantation cyclophosphamide. Study-level findings and limits: Donor-recipient repertoire similarity was low at 1-2 months, rising over year one. Skin or GI-infiltrating T cells shared few TRB sequences with blood.

The repertoire was sequenced with immunoSEQ multiplex PCR; TCRdb's copy has only in-frame clones and lacks some. The table lists about 22,000 clones, approximately 97% of them singletons, with over 0.1% in the top ten. This receptor was taken from a man aged 45-60 years in good health, CMV-negative, and a related stem cell transplant donor. This sequence joins TRBV9 and TRBJ2-1; 7 bases agree with TRBD1. Sequencing was carried out using naive CD4+ T cells sorted from PBMCs. The CDR3 region is CASSVGQGTYNEQFF. The CDR3 DNA follows: TGTGCCAGCAGCGTAGGACAGGGAACCTACAATGAGCAGTTCTTC.